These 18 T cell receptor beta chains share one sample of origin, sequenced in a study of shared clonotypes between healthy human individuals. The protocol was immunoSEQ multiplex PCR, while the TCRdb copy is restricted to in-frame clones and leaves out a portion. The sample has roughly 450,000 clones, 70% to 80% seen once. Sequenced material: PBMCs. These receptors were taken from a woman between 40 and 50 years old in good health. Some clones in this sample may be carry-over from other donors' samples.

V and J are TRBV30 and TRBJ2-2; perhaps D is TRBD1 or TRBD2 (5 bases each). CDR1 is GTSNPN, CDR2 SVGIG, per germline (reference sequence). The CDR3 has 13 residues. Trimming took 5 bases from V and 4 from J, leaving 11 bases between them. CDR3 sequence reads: CAWGTDGTGELFF. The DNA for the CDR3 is TGTGCCTGGGGGACGGATGGCACCGGGGAGCTGTTTTTT.

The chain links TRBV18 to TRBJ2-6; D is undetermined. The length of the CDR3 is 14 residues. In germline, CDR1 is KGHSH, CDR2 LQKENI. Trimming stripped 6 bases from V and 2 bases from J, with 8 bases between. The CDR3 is CASSASAGANVLTF. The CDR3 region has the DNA TGTGCCAGCTCCGCCAGTGCTGGGGCCAACGTCCTGACTTTC.

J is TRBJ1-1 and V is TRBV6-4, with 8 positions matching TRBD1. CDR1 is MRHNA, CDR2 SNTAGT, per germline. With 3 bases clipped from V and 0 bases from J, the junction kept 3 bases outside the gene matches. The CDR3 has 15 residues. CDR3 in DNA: TGTGCCAGCAGTGAACAGGGGGGGGTGAACACTGAAGCTTTCTTT. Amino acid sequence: CASSEQGGVNTEAFF.

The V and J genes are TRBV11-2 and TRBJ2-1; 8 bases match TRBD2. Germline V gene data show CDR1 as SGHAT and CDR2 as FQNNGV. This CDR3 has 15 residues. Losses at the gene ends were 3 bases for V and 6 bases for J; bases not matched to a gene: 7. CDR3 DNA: TGTGCCAGCAGCTTTTTAGCGGGATGGGGCAATGAGCAGTTCTTC. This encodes CASSFLAGWGNEQFF.

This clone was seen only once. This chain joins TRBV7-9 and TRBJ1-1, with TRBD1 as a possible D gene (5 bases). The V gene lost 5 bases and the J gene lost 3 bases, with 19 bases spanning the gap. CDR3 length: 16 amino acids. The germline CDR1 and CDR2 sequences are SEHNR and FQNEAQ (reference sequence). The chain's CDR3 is CASSPGRGGGYTEAFF. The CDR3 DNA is TGTGCCAGCAGCCCAGGGAGGGGTGGGGGGTACACTGAAGCTTTCTTT.

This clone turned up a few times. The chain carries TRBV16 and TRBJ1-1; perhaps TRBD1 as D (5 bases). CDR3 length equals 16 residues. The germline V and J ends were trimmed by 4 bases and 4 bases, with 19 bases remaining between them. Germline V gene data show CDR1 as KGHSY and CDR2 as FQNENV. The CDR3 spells CASSPRYLRGATEAFF. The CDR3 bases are TGTGCCAGCAGCCCCCGGTATCTCCGAGGGGCCACTGAAGCTTTCTTT. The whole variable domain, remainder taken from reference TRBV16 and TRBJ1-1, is GEEVAQTPKHLVRGEGQKAKLYCAPIKGHSYVFWYQQVLKNEFKFLISFQNENVFDETGMPKERFSAKCLPNSPCSLEIQATKLEDSAVYFCASSPRYLRGATEAFFGQGTRLTVV.

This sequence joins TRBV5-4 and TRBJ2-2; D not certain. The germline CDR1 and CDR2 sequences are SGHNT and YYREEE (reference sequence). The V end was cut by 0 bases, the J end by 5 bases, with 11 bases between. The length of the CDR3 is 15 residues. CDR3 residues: CASSLAAIRTGELFF. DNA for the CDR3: TGTGCCAGCAGCTTGGCGGCCATCAGGACCGGGGAGCTGTTTTTT.

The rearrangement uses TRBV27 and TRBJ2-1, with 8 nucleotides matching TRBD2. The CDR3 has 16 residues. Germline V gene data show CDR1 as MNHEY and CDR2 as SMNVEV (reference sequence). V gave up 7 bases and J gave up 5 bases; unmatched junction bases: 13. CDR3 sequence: CASTHLGLEGHNEQFF. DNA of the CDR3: TGTGCCAGCACCCACCTGGGACTAGAGGGCCACAATGAGCAGTTCTTC.

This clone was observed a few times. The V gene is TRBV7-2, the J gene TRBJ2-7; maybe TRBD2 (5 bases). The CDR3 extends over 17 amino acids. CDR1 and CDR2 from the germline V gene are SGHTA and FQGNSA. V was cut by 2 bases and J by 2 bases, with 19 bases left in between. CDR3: CASSLRSGERPPYEQYF. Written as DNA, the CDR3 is TGTGCCAGCAGCTTACGATCGGGCGAGCGGCCACCCTACGAGCAGTACTTC.

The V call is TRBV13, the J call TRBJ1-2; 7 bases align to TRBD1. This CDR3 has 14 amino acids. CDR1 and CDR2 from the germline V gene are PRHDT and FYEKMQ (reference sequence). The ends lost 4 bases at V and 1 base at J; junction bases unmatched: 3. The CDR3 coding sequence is TGTGCCAGCAGCTCATACAGGGGTAACTATGGCTACACCTTC. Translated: CASSSYRGNYGYTF.

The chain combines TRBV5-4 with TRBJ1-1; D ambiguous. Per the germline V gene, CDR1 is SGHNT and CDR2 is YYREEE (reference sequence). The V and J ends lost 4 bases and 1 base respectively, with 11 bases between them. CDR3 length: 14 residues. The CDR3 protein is CASSPEVGNTEAFF. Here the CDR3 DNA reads TGTGCCAGCAGCCCAGAAGTGGGGAACACTGAAGCTTTCTTT.

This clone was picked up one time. Here the CDR3 DNA reads TGTGCCAGCAGTTCCTCAGCGGGGCGTGAGACCCAGTACTTC. Translated: CASSSSAGRETQYF. The chain recombines TRBV28 with TRBJ2-5; 7 nucleotides match TRBD2. The CDR3 totals 14 residues. Germline V gives CDR1 MDHEN, CDR2 SYDVKM. The junction had 7 bases not matched to a gene; V was cut back by 4 bases and J by 5 bases.

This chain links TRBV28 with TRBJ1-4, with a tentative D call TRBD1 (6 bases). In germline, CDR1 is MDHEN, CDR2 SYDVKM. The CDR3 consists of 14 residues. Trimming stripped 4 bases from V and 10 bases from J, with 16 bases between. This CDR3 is CASSSGQSIGKLFF. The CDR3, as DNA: TGTGCCAGCAGTTCCGGACAGAGCATTGGAAAACTGTTTTTT.

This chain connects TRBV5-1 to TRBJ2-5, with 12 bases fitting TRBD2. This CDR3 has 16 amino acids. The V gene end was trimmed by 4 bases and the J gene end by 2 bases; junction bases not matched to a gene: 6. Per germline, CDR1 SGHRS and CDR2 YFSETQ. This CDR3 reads CASSLSSGRGQETQYF. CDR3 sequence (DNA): TGCGCCAGCAGCCTCTCTAGCGGGAGGGGGCAAGAGACCCAGTACTTC.

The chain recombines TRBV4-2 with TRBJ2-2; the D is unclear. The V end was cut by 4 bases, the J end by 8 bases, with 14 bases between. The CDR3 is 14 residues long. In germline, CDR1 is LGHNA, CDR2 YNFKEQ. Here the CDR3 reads CASSPDPYLGELFF. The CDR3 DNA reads TGTGCCAGCAGCCCCGACCCCTACCTGGGGGAGCTGTTTTTT.

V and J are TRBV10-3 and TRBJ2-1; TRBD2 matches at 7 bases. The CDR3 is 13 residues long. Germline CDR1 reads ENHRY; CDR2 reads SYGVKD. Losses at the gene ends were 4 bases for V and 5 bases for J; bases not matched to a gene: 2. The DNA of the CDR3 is TGTGCCATCAGTGGACTAGCCCACAATGAGCAGTTCTTC. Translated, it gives CAISGLAHNEQFF.

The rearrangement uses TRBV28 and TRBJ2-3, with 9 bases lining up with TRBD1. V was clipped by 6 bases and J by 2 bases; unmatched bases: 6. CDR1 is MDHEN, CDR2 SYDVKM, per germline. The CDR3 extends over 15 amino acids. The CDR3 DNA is TGTGCCAGCAGCCTACAGGGGGCCCTCACAGATACGCAGTATTTT. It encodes CASSLQGALTDTQYF. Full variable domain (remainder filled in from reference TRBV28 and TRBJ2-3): DVKVTQSSRYLVKRTGEKVFLECVQDMDHENMFWYRQDPGLGLRLIYFSYDVKMKEKGDIPEGYSVSREKKERFSLILESASTNQTSMYLCASSLQGALTDTQYFGPGTRLTVL.

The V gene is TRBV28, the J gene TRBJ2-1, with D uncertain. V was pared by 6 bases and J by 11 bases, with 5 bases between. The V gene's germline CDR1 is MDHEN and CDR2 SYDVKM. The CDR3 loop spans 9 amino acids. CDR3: CASSPKQFF. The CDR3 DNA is TGTGCCAGCAGCCCCAAGCAGTTCTTC.